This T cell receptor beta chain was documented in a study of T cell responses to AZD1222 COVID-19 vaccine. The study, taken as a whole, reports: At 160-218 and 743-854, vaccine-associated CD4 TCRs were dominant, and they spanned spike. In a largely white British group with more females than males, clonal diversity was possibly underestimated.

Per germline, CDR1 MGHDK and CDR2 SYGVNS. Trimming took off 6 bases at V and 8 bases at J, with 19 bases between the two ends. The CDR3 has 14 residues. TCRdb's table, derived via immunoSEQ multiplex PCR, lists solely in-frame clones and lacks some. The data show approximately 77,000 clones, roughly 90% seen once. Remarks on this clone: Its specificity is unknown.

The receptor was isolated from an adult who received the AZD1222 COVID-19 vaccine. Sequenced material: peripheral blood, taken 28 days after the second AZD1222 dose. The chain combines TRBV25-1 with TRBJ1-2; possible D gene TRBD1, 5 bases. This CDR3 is CASSRMGRVMGYTF. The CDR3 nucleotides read TGTGCCAGCAGCCGAATGGGACGGGTGATGGGCTACACCTTC.